These 6 T cell receptor beta chains were sequenced from one sample in a study of CD4 T cells in relation to SARS-CoV-2 and coronaviruses (dated by TCRdb to the early 2020s). Library creation used the immunoSEQ multiplex PCR assay. Imported from immuneACCESS, the table was reduced by TCRdb to in-frame sequences with V and J called. These copies leave out some clones; in studies compared against another copy, an unresolved V gene accounts for under half, and the cause of the remainder is not known. For this sample the table gives 60,000 to 65,000 clones, of which about 94% were detected only once. 0.14% of the sample is taken by the ten largest. CD4+ T cells from unexposed donors were collected before the COVID-19 pandemic (2011-2018). The sequenced material came from naive CD4+ T cells from PBMCs. The cell subset or site label here, explained by the study, means: naive CD4+ T cells isolated by negative enrichment. These receptors were collected from a human donor in good health.

This clone was counted once. V and J are TRBV6-1 and TRBJ2-7; possible D gene TRBD2, 6 bases. This CDR3 comprises 12 residues. In germline, CDR1 is MNHNS, CDR2 SASEGT. The germline V and J ends were trimmed by 3 bases and 8 bases, with 11 bases remaining between them. CDR3 in amino acids: CASSELEGKQYF. The CDR3 DNA sequence: TGTGCCAGCAGTGAGTTGGAGGGTAAGCAGTACTTC.

The J gene is TRBJ2-7, the V gene TRBV30; the D gene is possibly TRBD1 (6 bases). The germline gives CDR1 GTSNPN, CDR2 SVGIG (reference sequence). The length of the CDR3 is 14 residues. V shed 3 bases and J shed 3 bases, with 15 bases lying between them. The CDR3 nucleotides are TGTGCCTGGAGCACAGGGTCGTTGGTCTACGAGCAGTACTTC. This translates into CAWSTGSLVYEQYF.

This clone appeared once. The rearrangement joins TRBV7-3 to TRBJ1-4; 9 positions match TRBD1. The junction had 8 bases not matched to a gene; V was cut back by 3 bases and J by 0 bases. CDR1 is SGHTA and CDR2 is FQGTGA in the germline V gene. The length of the CDR3 is 18 residues. The CDR3 reads CASSFDRGANATNEKLFF. CDR3 bases: TGTGCCAGCAGCTTTGACAGGGGGGCGAATGCAACTAATGAAAAACTGTTTTTT.

The chain carries TRBV5-1 and TRBJ2-1; 8 bases map to TRBD2. V dropped 3 bases and J dropped 8; count of bases not matched to a gene: 13. The germline V gene encodes CDR1 SGHRS and CDR2 YFSETQ. The CDR3 consists of 16 residues. The CDR3 DNA reads TGCGCCAGCAGCTCTAATTCCGGGACTAGTTTCTATGAGCAGTTCTTC. Encoded protein: CASSSNSGTSFYEQFF.

The chain links TRBV30 to TRBJ1-6; a possible D gene is TRBD1 (5 bases). CDR1 is GTSNPN, CDR2 SVGIG, per germline (reference sequence). The CDR3 totals 13 residues. V lost 0 bases, J lost 8 bases, and 8 bases lay in between. This CDR3 reads CAWSVQGDSPLHF. The CDR3 DNA reads as TGTGCCTGGAGTGTCCAGGGAGATTCACCCCTCCACTTT.

This sequence joins TRBV19 and TRBJ1-3; D not resolved. The germline V and J ends were trimmed by 7 bases and 9 bases, with 19 bases remaining between them. Germline V gives CDR1 LNHDA, CDR2 SQIVND (reference sequence). There are 14 residues in the CDR3. This chain's CDR3 is CASTTRAFFGTIYF. The CDR3 nucleotides are TGTGCCAGTACAACGAGGGCCTTTTTTGGCACCATATATTTT.